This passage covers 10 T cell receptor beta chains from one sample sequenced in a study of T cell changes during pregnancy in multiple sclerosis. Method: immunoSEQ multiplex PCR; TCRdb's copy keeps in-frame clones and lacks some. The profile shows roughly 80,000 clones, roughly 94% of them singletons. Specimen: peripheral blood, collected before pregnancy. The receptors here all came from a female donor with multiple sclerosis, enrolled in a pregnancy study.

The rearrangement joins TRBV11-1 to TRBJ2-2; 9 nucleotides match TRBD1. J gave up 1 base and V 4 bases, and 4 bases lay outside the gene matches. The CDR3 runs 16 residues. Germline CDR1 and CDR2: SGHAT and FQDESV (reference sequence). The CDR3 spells CASSSWDRENTGELFF. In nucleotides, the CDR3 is TGTGCCAGCAGCTCGTGGGACAGGGAGAACACCGGGGAGCTGTTTTTT. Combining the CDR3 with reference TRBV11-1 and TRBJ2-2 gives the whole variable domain EAEVAQSPRYKITEKSQAVAFWCDPISGHATLYWYRQILGQGPELLVQFQDESVVDDSQLPKDRFSAERLKGVDSTLKIQPAELGDSAMYLCASSSWDRENTGELFFGEGSRLTVL.

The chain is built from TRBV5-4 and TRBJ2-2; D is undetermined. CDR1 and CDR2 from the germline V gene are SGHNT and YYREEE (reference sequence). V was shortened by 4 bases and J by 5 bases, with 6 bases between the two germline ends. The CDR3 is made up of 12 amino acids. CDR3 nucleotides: TGTGCCAGCAGCCCGAGGACCGGGGAGCTGTTTTTT. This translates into CASSPRTGELFF.

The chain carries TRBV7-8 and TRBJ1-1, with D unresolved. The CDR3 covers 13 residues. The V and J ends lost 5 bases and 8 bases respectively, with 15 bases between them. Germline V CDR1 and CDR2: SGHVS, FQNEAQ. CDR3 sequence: CASSPTRREEAFF. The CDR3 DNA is TGTGCCAGCAGCCCCACCCGTCGGGAAGAAGCTTTCTTT.

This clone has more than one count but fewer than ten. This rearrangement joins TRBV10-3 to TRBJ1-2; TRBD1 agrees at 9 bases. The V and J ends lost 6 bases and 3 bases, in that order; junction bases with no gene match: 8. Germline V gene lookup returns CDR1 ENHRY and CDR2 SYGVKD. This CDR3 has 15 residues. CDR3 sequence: CAIRATGGSDYGYTF. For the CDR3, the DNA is TGTGCCATCAGAGCAACAGGGGGCTCGGACTATGGCTACACCTTC.

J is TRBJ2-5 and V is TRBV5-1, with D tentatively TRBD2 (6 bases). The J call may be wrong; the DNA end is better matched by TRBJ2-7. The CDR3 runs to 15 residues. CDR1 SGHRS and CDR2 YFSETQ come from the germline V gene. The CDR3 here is CASSLGDGGSDEQYF. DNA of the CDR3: TGCGCCAGCAGCTTGGGAGACGGGGGTTCGGACGAGCAGTACTTC.

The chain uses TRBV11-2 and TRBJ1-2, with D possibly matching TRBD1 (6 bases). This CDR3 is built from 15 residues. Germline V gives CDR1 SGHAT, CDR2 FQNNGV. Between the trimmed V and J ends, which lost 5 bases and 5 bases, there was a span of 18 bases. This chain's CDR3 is CASSLQQDREYGYTF. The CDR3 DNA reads TGTGCCAGCAGCCTACAACAGGACAGAGAATATGGCTACACCTTC.

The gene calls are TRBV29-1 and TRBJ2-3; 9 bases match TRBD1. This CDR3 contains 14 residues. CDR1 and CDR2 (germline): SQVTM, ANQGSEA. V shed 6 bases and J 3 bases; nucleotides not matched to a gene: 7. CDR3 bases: TGCAGCGTCGCAGGGACAGGGAGGACAGATACGCAGTATTTT. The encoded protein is CSVAGTGRTDTQYF.

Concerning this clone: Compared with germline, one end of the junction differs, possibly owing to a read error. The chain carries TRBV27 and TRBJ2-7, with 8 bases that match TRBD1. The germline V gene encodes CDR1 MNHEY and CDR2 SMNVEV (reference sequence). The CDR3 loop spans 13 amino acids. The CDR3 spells CASGLQGEDEQYF. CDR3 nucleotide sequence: TGTGCCAGCGGTTTACAGGGGGAGGACGAGCAGTACTTC.

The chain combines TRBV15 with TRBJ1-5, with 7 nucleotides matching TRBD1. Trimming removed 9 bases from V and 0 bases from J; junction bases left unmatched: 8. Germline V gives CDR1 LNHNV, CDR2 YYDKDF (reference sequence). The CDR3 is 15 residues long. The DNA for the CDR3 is TGTGCCACAGAACAGGGGACCTATAGCAATCAGCCCCAGCATTTT. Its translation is CATEQGTYSNQPQHF.

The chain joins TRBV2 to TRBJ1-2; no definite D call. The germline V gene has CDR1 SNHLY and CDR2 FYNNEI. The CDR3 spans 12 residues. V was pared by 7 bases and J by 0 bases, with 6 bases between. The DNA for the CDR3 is TGTGCCAGCACAGAATCTAACTATGGCTACACCTTC. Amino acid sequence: CASTESNYGYTF.